A single sample is the source of the 27 T cell receptor beta chains below, sequenced in a study of PD-L1 blockade in urothelial cancer. The repertoire was sequenced with immunoSEQ multiplex PCR; TCRdb's copy has only in-frame clones and lacks some. The table lists roughly 84,000 clones, 82% of them singletons. The sequenced sample was PBMCs, obtained around atezolizumab (anti-PD-L1) treatment. These receptors all stem from a man between 65 and 85 years old with urothelial cancer.

The rearrangement joins TRBV19 to TRBJ2-7; 10 bases agree with TRBD1. J was trimmed by 7 bases and V by 3 bases; bases with no gene match: 9. This CDR3 has 15 residues. Germline CDR1 and CDR2: LNHDA and SQIVND (reference sequence). Written as DNA, the CDR3 is TGTGCCAGTAGTATGGACAGGGGGGGATTTGTGGAGCAGTACTTC. It specifies CASSMDRGGFVEQYF.

The chain uses TRBV7-9 and TRBJ2-3; D uncertain. CDR1 SEHNR and CDR2 FQNEAQ come from the germline V gene (reference sequence). With 1 base removed from V and 0 bases from J, the gap between germline ends came to 5 bases. This CDR3 is built from 14 residues. This chain's CDR3 is CASSLDLSTDTQYF. The CDR3 nucleotides are TGTGCCAGCAGCTTAGACCTAAGCACAGATACGCAGTATTTT.

The rearrangement uses TRBV6-5 and TRBJ1-2; possibly TRBD1 for D (5 bases). Looked up from germline, CDR1 is MNHEY and CDR2 is SVGAGI. The CDR3 loop spans 13 amino acids. The germline V and J ends were trimmed by 5 bases and 7 bases, with 14 bases remaining between them. CDR3 nucleotide sequence: TGTGCCAGCAGTCACACACAGGAACGTGGCTACACCTTC. Its protein is CASSHTQERGYTF.

The CDR3 DNA sequence: TGTGCCAGCAGTTTGGTTGGGGACAGGCACACGCAGTATTTT. Amino acid sequence: CASSLVGDRHTQYF. The gene calls are TRBV28 and TRBJ2-3; 8 nucleotides align to TRBD1. This CDR3 spans 14 amino acids. The germline CDR1 and CDR2 sequences are MDHEN and SYDVKM. V dropped 3 bases and J dropped 9; count of bases not matched to a gene: 8.

V gene TRBV7-9 combines with J gene TRBJ1-6; D remains unclear. Trimming left V 5 bases short and J 14 bases short, with 10 bases between. CDR1 and CDR2 from the germline V gene are SEHNR and FQNEAQ (reference sequence). This CDR3 has 11 amino acids. CDR3: CASSLTESLHF. The CDR3 DNA is TGTGCCAGCAGCCTAACTGAGTCCCTCCACTTT.

On this clone itself: This specimen includes other DNA sequences encoding the same CDR3. V usage is TRBV4-1 and J usage is TRBJ2-7; TRBD1 agrees at 10 bases. Germline assignment: CDR1 MGHRA and CDR2 YSYEKL. The CDR3 contains 15 residues. V lost 3 bases and J lost 4; bases outside the gene matches: 6. CDR3 sequence: CASSQRQGAEYEQYF. For the CDR3, the DNA is TGCGCCAGCAGCCAGAGACAGGGGGCTGAATACGAGCAGTACTTC.

This clone was picked up one time. This chain uses TRBV11-3 with TRBJ2-7; D may be TRBD1 (6 bases). There are 14 residues in the CDR3. Trimming took 5 bases from V and 6 from J, leaving 17 bases between them. Germline CDR1 and CDR2: SGHNT and YENEEA. CDR3 DNA: TGTGCCAGCAGCCAGGGGCAAGACCTCTCCGAGCAGTACTTC. This codes for CASSQGQDLSEQYF.

This clone has only a few counts. The chain joins TRBV18 to TRBJ1-5, with D possibly TRBD1 on 5 matching bases. The CDR3 is 16 amino acids. The V gene lost 6 bases and the J gene lost 0 bases, with 15 bases spanning the gap. CDR1 is KGHSH, CDR2 LQKENI, per germline. The CDR3 reads CASSSDRRDSNQPQHF. DNA for the CDR3: TGTGCCAGCTCTTCCGACAGAAGAGATAGCAATCAGCCCCAGCATTTT. Looking up the rest from reference TRBV18 and TRBJ1-5 gives the full variable domain: NAGVMQNPRHLVRRRGQEARLRCSPMKGHSHVYWYRQLPEEGLKFMVYLQKENIIDESGMPKERFSAEFPKEGPSILRIQQVVRGDSAAYFCASSSDRRDSNQPQHFGDGTRLSIL.

J is TRBJ2-7 and V is TRBV7-8; D perhaps matches TRBD1 (6 bases). The germline V gene has CDR1 SGHVS and CDR2 FQNEAQ. This CDR3 is 13 amino acids long. The germline V and J ends were trimmed by 1 base and 5 bases, with 9 bases remaining between them. CDR3 DNA: TGTGCCAGCAGCTTAGACAGGGTTGACGAGCAGTACTTC. It translates to CASSLDRVDEQYF.

The chain's CDR3 is CASRGRGGPEQYF. The CDR3 nucleotides read TGTGCCAGCAGGGGGAGAGGGGGCCCCGAGCAGTACTTC. The chain couples TRBV7-2 to TRBJ2-7; 7 bases are shared with TRBD1. The germline CDR1 and CDR2 sequences are SGHTA and FQGNSA. Losses at the gene ends were 6 bases for V and 6 bases for J; bases not matched to a gene: 8. This CDR3 contains 13 residues.

The gene calls are TRBV5-4 and TRBJ1-4; TRBD1 might be the D (5 bases). Germline CDR1 SGHNT, CDR2 YYREEE (reference sequence). The length of the CDR3 is 15 residues. Trimming stripped 4 bases from V and 9 bases from J, with 19 bases between. Written as DNA, the CDR3 is TGTGCCAGCAGCGGTTCGAAGGGGAATGAAAAAAAACTGTTTTTT. This gives the protein CASSGSKGNEKKLFF.

The chain uses TRBV18 and TRBJ2-1; 12 bases are a match to TRBD2. V was clipped by 6 bases and J by 5 bases; unmatched bases: 8. The CDR3 spans 16 residues. In germline, CDR1 is KGHSH, CDR2 LQKENI. In nucleotides, the CDR3 is TGTGCCAGCTCTTCCTGGACTAGCGGGGACAACAATGAGCAGTTCTTC. It is translated as CASSSWTSGDNNEQFF.

The V and J genes are TRBV9 and TRBJ2-2; TRBD2 is a possible D gene (7 bases). The CDR3 is made up of 14 amino acids. V was cut by 5 bases and J by 4 bases, with 12 bases left in between. The germline gives CDR1 SGDLS, CDR2 YYNGEE. The CDR3 DNA sequence: TGTGCCAGCAGTGGGGGGGCGGGCACCGGGGAGCTGTTTTTT. Its translation is CASSGGAGTGELFF.

This chain connects TRBV4-2 to TRBJ1-2; 10 bases are shared with TRBD1. V shed 1 base, J shed 6 bases, and the junction held 8 bases outside the gene matches. Germline CDR1 is LGHNA and CDR2 is YNFKEQ. The CDR3 is made up of 16 amino acids. The CDR3 DNA reads TGTGCCAGCAGCCAAGCGGCGACAGGGGGCCTGGATGGCTACACCTTC. Protein: CASSQAATGGLDGYTF.

This clone was seen a handful of times. The rearrangement uses TRBV7-9 and TRBJ1-2; weak D call: TRBD1 (5 bases). The germline CDR1 and CDR2 sequences are SEHNR and FQNEAQ (reference sequence). CDR3 length: 14 amino acids. Trimming pared 2 bases from V and 2 bases from J, leaving 9 bases between. The CDR3 protein is CASSLREGNYGYTF. The CDR3 DNA reads TGTGCCAGCAGCTTAAGGGAGGGGAACTATGGCTACACCTTC.

The chain has TRBV19 and TRBJ1-5; TRBD1 agrees at 11 bases. This CDR3 has 16 residues. Germline-derived CDR1 and CDR2 are LNHDA and SQIVND (reference sequence). V was pared by 1 base and J by 5 bases, with 4 bases of the junction left unmatched. For the CDR3, the DNA is TGTGCCAGTAGTATAGTGGACAGGGGGCTTCATCAGCCCCAGCATTTT. It encodes CASSIVDRGLHQPQHF.

This clone appeared a few times. V gene TRBV6-1 combines with J gene TRBJ2-7; TRBD1 aligns across 7 bases. Germline CDR1 and CDR2: MNHNS and SASEGT. V dropped 2 bases and J dropped 7; count of bases not matched to a gene: 5. The length of the CDR3 is 13 residues. CDR3 region: CASSEWSGGEQYF. The CDR3 region has the DNA TGTGCCAGCAGTGAATGGTCAGGGGGAGAGCAGTACTTC.

The chain has TRBV5-1 and TRBJ2-3; tentatively, D is TRBD2 (6 bases). V was trimmed by 2 bases and J by 2 bases, leaving 9 bases between them. Germline lookup yields CDR1 SGHRS and CDR2 YFSETQ. The CDR3 contains 14 residues. Here the CDR3 reads CASSFAGFTDTQYF. The CDR3 region has the DNA TGCGCCAGCAGCTTCGCGGGGTTCACAGATACGCAGTATTTT. The entire variable domain, with the rest obtained from reference TRBV5-1 and TRBJ2-3, is as follows: KAGVTQTPRYLIKTRGQQVTLSCSPISGHRSVSWYQQTPGQGLQFLFEYFSETQRNKGNFPGRFSGRQFSNSRSEMNVSTLELGDSALYLCASSFAGFTDTQYFGPGTRLTVL.

The chain carries TRBV2 and TRBJ2-7; 9 nucleotides agree with TRBD1. The CDR3 totals 14 residues. Germline lookup yields CDR1 SNHLY and CDR2 FYNNEI. The V and J ends lost 5 bases and 3 bases, in that order; junction bases with no gene match: 5. The chain's CDR3 is CASSTGGKNYEQYF. CDR3 coding DNA: TGTGCCAGCAGTACAGGGGGCAAGAACTACGAGCAGTACTTC.

The V and J genes are TRBV19 and TRBJ1-1; D might be TRBD1 (6 bases). The CDR3 covers 15 residues. Between the trimmed V and J ends, which lost 1 base and 4 bases, there was a span of 13 bases. The germline gives CDR1 LNHDA, CDR2 SQIVND (reference sequence). In DNA, the CDR3 is TGTGCCAGTAGTATAGTGGGGGCGGGTATCACTGAAGCTTTCTTT. Its protein is CASSIVGAGITEAFF.

The V and J genes are TRBV5-4 and TRBJ2-1, with a tentative D call TRBD2 (5 bases). The CDR3 has 15 amino acids. Deletions cut 0 bases from V and 2 bases from J, with 9 bases between. CDR1 and CDR2 (germline): SGHNT, YYREEE (reference sequence). The CDR3 DNA sequence: TGTGCCAGCAGCTTGGAAGGTAGCGCCTACAATGAGCAGTTCTTC. Protein product: CASSLEGSAYNEQFF.

The chain employs TRBV29-1 and TRBJ1-2; TRBD1 agrees at 7 bases. The CDR3 loop spans 12 amino acids. Germline V gene sequence: CDR1 SQVTM, CDR2 ANQGSEA. After removal of 7 bases from V and 7 bases from J, the junction contained 9 bases not matched to a gene. CDR3 sequence reads: CSGGDSEGGYTF. The CDR3 nucleotides are TGCAGCGGAGGGGACAGTGAAGGTGGCTACACCTTC.

This clone was observed a single time. This chain connects TRBV4-1 to TRBJ2-1; tentative D call: TRBD2 (6 bases). There are 17 residues in the CDR3. Trimming removed 5 bases at V and 0 bases at J, with 17 bases between. Per the germline V gene, CDR1 is MGHRA and CDR2 is YSYEKL. The CDR3, as DNA: TGCGCCAGCAGCGTTACTAGCCGCGAGGGCTCCTACAATGAGCAGTTCTTC. It encodes CASSVTSREGSYNEQFF.

This sequence joins TRBV5-1 and TRBJ2-3, with 10 positions matching TRBD2. This CDR3 has 15 residues. The germline V gene encodes CDR1 SGHRS and CDR2 YFSETQ. Losses at the gene ends were 8 bases for V and 3 bases for J; bases not matched to a gene: 9. The CDR3 sequence: CASSLSGGSTDTQYF. CDR3 bases: TGCGCCAGTTCTCTTAGCGGGGGGAGTACAGATACGCAGTATTTT.

The chain joins TRBV18 to TRBJ2-6; D is uncertain. This CDR3 comprises 13 residues. CDR1 is KGHSH, CDR2 LQKENI, per germline. V shed 7 bases and J shed 4 bases, with 8 bases lying between them. The CDR3 sequence: CASLNPGANVLTF. The CDR3 DNA follows: TGTGCCAGCTTAAATCCGGGGGCCAACGTCCTGACTTTC.

The chain links TRBV25-1 to TRBJ2-5, with a weak D call TRBD2 (6 bases). The length of the CDR3 is 16 residues. V shed 2 bases and J shed 5 bases, with 18 bases lying between them. Germline V lookup: CDR1 MGHDK, CDR2 SYGVNS. The CDR3 is CASSEPGGELVETQYF. DNA of the CDR3: TGTGCCAGCAGTGAACCCGGGGGAGAATTGGTGGAGACCCAGTACTTC.

This chain links TRBV30 with TRBJ2-3; 9 bases are shared with TRBD1. Germline-derived CDR1 and CDR2 are GTSNPN and SVGIG (reference sequence). The V segment lost 4 bases and the J segment 3 bases; nucleotides outside the gene matches: 5. This CDR3 contains 14 residues. CDR3 sequence reads: CAWNRDRVTDTQYF. The CDR3 nucleotides are TGTGCCTGGAACCGGGACAGGGTTACAGATACGCAGTATTTT.